Below are 8 T cell receptor beta chains sequenced from a single sample in a study of vaccination and CD4 T cells after COVID-19. Noted treatment: approximately nine-day PBMC culture with coronavirus spike peptide pools or control peptides (ViraFEST assay). Once obtained from cultured CD4+ T cells, the DNA was sequenced using the Oncomine TCR Beta short-read assay. MiXCR, run by TCRdb on the PCR reads, gives a single entry per CDR3 protein. The table has under 15,000 distinct CDR3 sequences, roughly 29% seen once. The antigens of these receptors remain unknown. Sequencing used cultured CD4+ T cells from blood. These receptors all stem from a human donor with COVID-19.

This sequence joins TRBV20-1 and TRBJ2-5; unclear D gene. Per the germline V gene, CDR1 is DFQATT and CDR2 is SNEGSKA (reference sequence). Between the trimmed V and J ends, which lost 3 bases and 5 bases, there was a span of 4 bases. The CDR3 consists of 10 residues. Here the CDR3 reads CSARGETQYF. For the CDR3, the DNA is TGCAGTGCTAGGGGGGAGACCCAGTACTTC.

This chain joins TRBV7-2 and TRBJ2-7, with a tentative D call TRBD1 (5 bases). This CDR3 contains 12 residues. Germline lookup yields CDR1 SGHTA and CDR2 FQGNSA. Between the trimmed V and J ends, which lost 6 bases and 2 bases, there was a span of 8 bases. The CDR3 coding sequence is TGTGCCAGCAGAACAGGAACCTACGAGCAGTACTTC. As protein: CASRTGTYEQYF.

This clonotype was counted a few times. The chain employs TRBV2 and TRBJ2-5, with D perhaps TRBD1 (6 bases). The germline V gene encodes CDR1 SNHLY and CDR2 FYNNEI. V lost 7 bases and J 4 bases, leaving 10 bases between the germline ends. This CDR3 has 12 amino acids. This CDR3 is CASTGQRETQYF. The CDR3, as DNA: TGTGCCAGCACTGGACAGAGAGAGACCCAGTACTTC.

This clonotype was found a few times. The CDR3: CASSYRGSTEAFF. CDR3 coding DNA: TGTGCCAGCTCGTACAGGGGGAGCACTGAAGCTTTCTTT. The chain joins TRBV18 to TRBJ1-1; TRBD1 matches at 8 bases. The CDR3 has 13 amino acids. Trimming removed 6 bases from V and 4 bases from J; junction bases left unmatched: 4. CDR1 and CDR2 from the germline V gene are KGHSH and LQKENI.

Only a few counts were recorded for this clonotype. This chain connects TRBV2 to TRBJ1-5, with TRBD1 matching 9 bases. The CDR3 runs 15 residues. The germline CDR1 and CDR2 sequences are SNHLY and FYNNEI. The J segment lost 6 bases and the V segment lost 6 bases, leaving 9 bases of the junction unmatched. The CDR3 loop reads CASSVQGAQGQPQHF. In DNA form, the CDR3 reads TGTGCCAGCAGCGTACAGGGGGCGCAAGGTCAGCCCCAGCATTTT.

This clonotype has just a few counts. The V call is TRBV20-1, the J call TRBJ1-4, with 8 bases aligning to TRBD1. With 3 bases clipped from V and 7 bases from J, the junction kept 4 bases outside the gene matches. The germline CDR1 and CDR2 sequences are DFQATT and SNEGSKA (reference sequence). The CDR3 consists of 13 residues. CDR3 nucleotides: TGCAGTGCTAGGGACAGGGTTGTTGAAAAACTGTTTTTT. Its translation: CSARDRVVEKLFF.

The gene calls are TRBV5-1 and TRBJ2-3; D may be TRBD2 (6 bases). The CDR3 is 15 amino acids. Per the germline V gene, CDR1 is SGHRS and CDR2 is YFSETQ. Trimming took off 2 bases at V and 4 bases at J, with 14 bases between the two ends. The CDR3 sequence: CASSFGGSRADTQYF. In DNA, the CDR3 is TGCGCCAGCAGCTTTGGGGGGAGTCGGGCAGATACGCAGTATTTT.

The V and J genes are TRBV20-1 and TRBJ1-1, with D possibly being TRBD1 (5 bases). V dropped 7 bases and J dropped 4 bases, with 22 bases sitting between them. Germline V CDR1 and CDR2: DFQATT, SNEGSKA (reference sequence). The CDR3 contains 15 residues. Written as DNA, the CDR3 is TGCAGTGACCCGGACCCTCAGGGTTTAAGCACTGAAGCTTTCTTT. Protein product: CSDPDPQGLSTEAFF.